The rows below give T cell receptor beta chains drawn from one sample of a study of regulatory T cells in long-lasting Graves disease. Using its own MiXCR run on the multiplex PCR reads, TCRdb lists one record per CDR3 protein. The top ten clones hold less than 15% of a sample with some 420,000 distinct CDR3 sequences, approximately 23% of them seen once. Sequenced material: peripheral blood mononuclear cells (PBMCs), taken when the disease was refractory, from a patient treated with antithyroid drugs. The receptors shown here come from a female donor with Graves disease. Both conserved end residues are trimmed from each CDR3. Some rows have no size entry. The others give once, few or many, or a class for an expanded clone.

V | size | CDR3
TRBV15 | many | ATSRDQGSDSPLH
TRBV11-1 | many | ASSFNRGNYEQY
TRBV6-1 | many | ASSVWTGMNNQPQH
TRBV12-3/TRBV12-4 | many | ASRWEGHSYEQY
TRBV6-2/TRBV6-3 | many | ATRTGDTGELF
TRBV11-1 | NA | ASSLMMGQVTYEQY
TRBV9 | NA | ASSVGAGTEAF
TRBV20-1 | NA | SAQAGPTTGELF
TRBV6-1 | many | ASNPDRSESYGYT
TRBV12-3/TRBV12-4 | NA | ASSRLRESNEQF
TRBV5-1 | NA | ASSQGRTGSNQPQH
TRBV20-1 | NA | SAGGTGFYEQY
TRBV10-2 | NA | ASSAAGDLGGTQY
TRBV6-1 | many | ASSEEGWTEAF
TRBV13 | few | ASSFGQSSYNSPLH
TRBV7-2 | many | ASSSGGGSPQH
TRBV6-1 | NA | ASSFNRVYTEAF
TRBV28 | many | ASSTDAPPKVEQY
TRBV5-1 | many | ASSLDPALNTEAF
TRBV27 | NA | ASSRTWTTTDTQY
TRBV30 | NA | AWSDFLGNANEKLF
TRBV7-3 | NA | ASSPDDGGGYEQY